What follows describes a single T cell receptor beta chain. Assay used: immunoSEQ multiplex PCR; TCRdb lists only in-frame clones, some missing. The table has 55,000 to 65,000 clones, under 85% seen once. This entry is derived from a study of blood T cell repertoires in COVID-19. The CDR3 runs to 13 residues. Germline lookup yields CDR1 MNHEY and CDR2 SMNVEV (reference sequence). Trimming stripped 6 bases from V and 10 bases from J, with 13 bases between. The sequence was obtained from a man aged 55-75 years with acute or convalescent COVID-19. The specimen sequenced was peripheral blood. This chain connects TRBV27 to TRBJ1-6, with D unclear. This CDR3 reads CASRAGFGSPLHF. The CDR3 DNA reads TGTGCCAGCAGGGCAGGATTTGGATCACCCCTCCACTTT.